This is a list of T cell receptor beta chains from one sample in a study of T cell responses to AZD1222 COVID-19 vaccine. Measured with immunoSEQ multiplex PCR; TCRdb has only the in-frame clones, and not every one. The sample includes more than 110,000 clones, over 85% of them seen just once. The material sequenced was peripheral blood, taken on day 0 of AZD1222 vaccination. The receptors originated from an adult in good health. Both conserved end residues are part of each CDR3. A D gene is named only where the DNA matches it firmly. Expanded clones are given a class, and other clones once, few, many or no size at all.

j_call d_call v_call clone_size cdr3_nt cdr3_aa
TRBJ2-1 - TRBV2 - TGTGCCTGCTACCGGGACTCTGGTTACAATGAGCAGTTCTTC CACYRDSGYNEQFF
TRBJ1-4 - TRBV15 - TGTGCCACCAGCAGAGATTTTGAAAAACTGTTTTTT CATSRDFEKLFF
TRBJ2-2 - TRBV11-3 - TGTGCCAGCAGCTCCCAAAGGTCCGGGGAGCTGTTTTTT CASSSQRSGELFF
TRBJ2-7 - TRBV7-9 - TGTGCCAGCAGCTCGATCTCCTACGAGCAGTACTTC CASSSISYEQYF
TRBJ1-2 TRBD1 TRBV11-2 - TGTGCCAGCAGTACCCAGGGGGCCCGTAACTATGGCTACACCTTC CASSTQGARNYGYTF
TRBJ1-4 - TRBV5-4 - TGTGCCAGCAGTAAACAGGGTTTCGGGAAACTGTTTTTT CASSKQGFGKLFF
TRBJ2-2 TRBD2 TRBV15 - TGTGCCACCAGCAGAGATACTAAGACGCAGGGAGGGATGGGCACCGGGGAGCTGTTTTTT CATSRDTKTQGGMGTGELFF
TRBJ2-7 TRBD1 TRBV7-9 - TGTGCCAGCAGCTCAACTACCGGGACAGGGATCCACGAGCAGTACTTC CASSSTTGTGIHEQYF
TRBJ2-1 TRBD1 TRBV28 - TGTGCCAGCACCAAAACGACCGGACAGGGCCTTTTAGACGACAATGAGCAGTTCTTC CASTKTTGQGLLDDNEQFF
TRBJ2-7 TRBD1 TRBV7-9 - TGTGCCAGCAGCTCCGCCCGGGACAGGGCAATTTACGACTCCTACGAGCAGTACTTC CASSSARDRAIYDSYEQYF
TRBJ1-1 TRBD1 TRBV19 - TGTGCCAGTAGTAGCCAGACAGGGACCGGGACTGAAGCTTTCTTT CASSSQTGTGTEAFF
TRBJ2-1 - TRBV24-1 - TGTGCCACCAGTGGCAAGGGTGTGCCTTTGAATGAGCAGTTCTTC CATSGKGVPLNEQFF
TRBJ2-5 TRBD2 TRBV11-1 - TGTGCCAGCAGCCTAATAGCGGGGCAAGAGACCCAGTACTTC CASSLIAGQETQYF
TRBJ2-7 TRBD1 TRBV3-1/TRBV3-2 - TGTGCCAGCAGCCATGGACAGGGCGAGCAGTACTTC CASSHGQGEQYF
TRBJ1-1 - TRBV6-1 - TGTGCCAGCAGTGTAGCGCAGGGAATAAACACTGAAGCTTTCTTT CASSVAQGINTEAFF
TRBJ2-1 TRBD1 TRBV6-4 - TGTGCCAGCAGTGAGAACAGGGGGCAACGAAATGAGCAGTTCTTC CASSENRGQRNEQFF
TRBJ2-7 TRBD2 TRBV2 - TGTGCCACCCTACTAGCGGGAGGTACCTACGAGCAGTACTTC CATLLAGGTYEQYF
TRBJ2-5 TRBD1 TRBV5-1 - TGCGCCAGCAGCTTTGGACAGGGGCGGACCCAGTACTTC CASSFGQGRTQYF
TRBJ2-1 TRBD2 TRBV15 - TGTGCCACCAGCGGAGGGACTAGCGGGTCCTACAATGAGCAGTTCTTC CATSGGTSGSYNEQFF
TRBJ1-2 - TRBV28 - TGTGCCAGCAGCCCCTGGCAGGCGGGATATGGCTACACCTTC CASSPWQAGYGYTF
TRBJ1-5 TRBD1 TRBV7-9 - TGTGCCAGCAGCTTTGGGACAGGGGTTAATCAGCCCCAGCATTTT CASSFGTGVNQPQHF
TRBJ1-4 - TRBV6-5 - TGTGCCAGCAGGCCCCAGGCGGGGGAGAAACTGTTTTTT CASRPQAGEKLFF
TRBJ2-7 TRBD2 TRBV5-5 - TGTGCCAGCAGCTTTTGGACTAGCGGGGGCTCCTACGAGCAGTACTTC CASSFWTSGGSYEQYF
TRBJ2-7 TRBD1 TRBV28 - TGTGCCAGCAGTTCGAGCCCGCGGACAGGGACCGAGCAGTACTTC CASSSSPRTGTEQYF
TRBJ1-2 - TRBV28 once TGTGCCAGCAGTTTATCCCAATTGACGGAGCTGGTAGACTATGGCTACACCTTC CASSLSQLTELVDYGYTF
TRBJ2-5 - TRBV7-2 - TGTGCCAGCAGCTTAGTCGGGGGCCGGAAAGAGACCCAGTACTTC CASSLVGGRKETQYF
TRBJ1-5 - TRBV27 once TGTGCCAGCAGTTTATCCGGAGGGCTTCAGCCCCAGCATTTT CASSLSGGLQPQHF
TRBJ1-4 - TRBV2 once TGTGCCAGCAGAGAAGCCCGATTCGGTGAAAAACTGTTTTTT CASREARFGEKLFF
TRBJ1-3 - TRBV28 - TGTGCCAGCAGTTTACGGGACGCCTCTGGAAACACCATATATTTT CASSLRDASGNTIYF
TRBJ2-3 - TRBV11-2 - TGTGCCAGCAGCTTGGGTCCGACACTCACAGATACGCAGTATTTT CASSLGPTLTDTQYF
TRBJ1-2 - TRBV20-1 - TGCAGCGCCTTCGAGGGGGGCTACACCTTC CSAFEGGYTF
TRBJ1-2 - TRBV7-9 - TGTGCCAGCAGGGGAAGAGGTACCGGGACCGCCGGCTACACCTTC CASRGRGTGTAGYTF
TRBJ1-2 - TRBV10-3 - TGTGCCATCAGTGACTCATTGGGGGGGCTTGACGGCTACACCTTC CAISDSLGGLDGYTF
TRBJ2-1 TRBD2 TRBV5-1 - TGCGCCAGCACCCTGGGACTAGCGGGAGTAAGCTCCTACAATGAGCAGTTCTTC CASTLGLAGVSSYNEQFF
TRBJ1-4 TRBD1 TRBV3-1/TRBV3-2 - TGTGCCAGCAGCCTGGCTGGGACAGATGAAAAACTGTTTTTT CASSLAGTDEKLFF
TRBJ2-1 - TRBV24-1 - TGTGCCACCAGCTGGAGTGGGAGCAGTAACAATGAGCAGTTCTTC CATSWSGSSNNEQFF
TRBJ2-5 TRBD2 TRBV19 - TGTGCCAGTAGTATCGGTGGCGGGGGGGACCCCCGAGAGACCCAGTACTTC CASSIGGGGDPRETQYF
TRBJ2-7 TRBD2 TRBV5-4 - TGTGCCAGCAGCCTGGGGGTCAGCGGGATCATCTCCTACGAGCAGTACTTC CASSLGVSGIISYEQYF
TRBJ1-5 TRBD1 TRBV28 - TGTGCCAGCAGTTTATATGGACAGGGGGCAAGAAATCAGCCCCAGCATTTT CASSLYGQGARNQPQHF
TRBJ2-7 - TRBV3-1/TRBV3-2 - TGTGCCAGCAGCCAACTGGACTACTCCTACGAGCAGTACTTC CASSQLDYSYEQYF
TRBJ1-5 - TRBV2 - TGTGCCAGCAGTGGATCGGGGTATAGCAATCAGCCCCAGCATTTT CASSGSGYSNQPQHF
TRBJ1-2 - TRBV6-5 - TGTGCCAGCAGTTACGACAGGACGGCCTATGGCTACACCTTC CASSYDRTAYGYTF
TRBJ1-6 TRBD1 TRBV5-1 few TGCGCCAGCAGCTTTCAGGGGGCGGAATCACCCCTCCACTTT CASSFQGAESPLHF
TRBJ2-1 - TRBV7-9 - TGTGCCAGCAGCTTAGAGGTCCGGGGCAATGAGCAGTTCTTC CASSLEVRGNEQFF
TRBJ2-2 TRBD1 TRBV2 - TGTGCCAGCAGAGGACAGGGGGGGAACACCGGGGAGCTGTTTTTT CASRGQGGNTGELFF
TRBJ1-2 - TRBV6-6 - TGTGCCAGCAGTTACTCCCCGGGGACCTCTGGCTATGGCTACACCTTC CASSYSPGTSGYGYTF
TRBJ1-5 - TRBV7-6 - TGTGCCAGCAGCCCAAGCAGCAATCAGCCCCAGCATTTT CASSPSSNQPQHF
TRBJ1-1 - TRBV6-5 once TGTGCCAGCAGACCCGACTTTGAGGACACTGAAGCTTTCTTT CASRPDFEDTEAFF
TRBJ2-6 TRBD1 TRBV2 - TGTGCCAGCAGTGCGTACAGGGGGTCTGGGGCCAACGTCCTGACTTTC CASSAYRGSGANVLTF
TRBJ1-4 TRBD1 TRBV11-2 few TGTGCCAGCAGCTTATCCCCTCGGGACAGCGGATTTTTT CASSLSPRDSGFF
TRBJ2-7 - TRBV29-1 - TGCAGCGTGCTGGGTACGAACTACGAGCAGTACTTC CSVLGTNYEQYF
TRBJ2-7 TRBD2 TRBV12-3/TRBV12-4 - TGTGCCAGCAGTCCAGCGGGAATCGACGAGCAGTACTTC CASSPAGIDEQYF
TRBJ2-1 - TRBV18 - TGTGCCAGCTCACCGGAATCTGGATATGAGCAGTTCTTC CASSPESGYEQFF
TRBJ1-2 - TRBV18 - TGTGCCAGCTCACCACAGGAATACAACTTTGGCTACACCTTC CASSPQEYNFGYTF
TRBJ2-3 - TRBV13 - TGTGCCAGCAGCTTATATAGTAGCACAGATACGCAGTATTTT CASSLYSSTDTQYF
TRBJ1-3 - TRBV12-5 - TGTGCTAGTTCGCAGGGAAACCCTGGAAACACCATATATTTT CASSQGNPGNTIYF
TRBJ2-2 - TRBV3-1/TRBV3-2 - TGTGCCAGCAGCCAAGTTAGGGCTGGGGAGCTGTTTTTT CASSQVRAGELFF
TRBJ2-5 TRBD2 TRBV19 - TGTGCCAGTAGTGGGCTAGCGGGAGATTACCAAGAGACCCAGTACTTC CASSGLAGDYQETQYF
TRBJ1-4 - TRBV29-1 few TGCAGCATCAGGGTGGCGGAAAAACTGTTTTTT CSIRVAEKLFF
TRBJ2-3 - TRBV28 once TGTGCCAGCAGTTTAGCGGATCACACAGATACGCAGTATTTT CASSLADHTDTQYF